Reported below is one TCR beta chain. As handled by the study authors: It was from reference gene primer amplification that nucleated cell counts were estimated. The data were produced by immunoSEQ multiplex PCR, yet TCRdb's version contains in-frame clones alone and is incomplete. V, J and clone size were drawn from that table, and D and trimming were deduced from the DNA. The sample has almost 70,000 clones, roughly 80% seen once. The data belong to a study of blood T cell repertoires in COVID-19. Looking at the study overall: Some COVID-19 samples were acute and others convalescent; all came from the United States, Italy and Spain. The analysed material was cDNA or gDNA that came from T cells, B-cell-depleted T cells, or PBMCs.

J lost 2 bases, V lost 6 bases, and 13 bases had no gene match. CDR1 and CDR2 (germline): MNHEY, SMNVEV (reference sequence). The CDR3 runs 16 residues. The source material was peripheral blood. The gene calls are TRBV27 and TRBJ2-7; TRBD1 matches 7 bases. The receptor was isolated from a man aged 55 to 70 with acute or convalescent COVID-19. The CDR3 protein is CASRGSGQATPYEQYF. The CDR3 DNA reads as TGTGCCAGCAGGGGGTCCGGACAGGCGACCCCCTACGAGCAGTACTTC.